Given below is one T cell receptor (beta chain) in context. In the original workflow: Reference gene primer amplification gave nucleated cell count estimates. Repertoires were generated with immunoSEQ multiplex PCR, while TCRdb's copy carries only in-frame clones and drops some. V, J and clone size were drawn from that table, and D and trimming were deduced from the DNA. The sample includes 200,000 to 300,000 clones, 84% seen only once; the top ten take approximately 4%. The CDR3 spans 16 residues. V gave up 3 bases and J gave up 6 bases, with 20 bases separating them. This entry belongs to a study of blood T cell repertoires in COVID-19. Overall study: Acute-phase and convalescent COVID-19 samples originated in the United States, Italy and Spain. T cells, B-cell-depleted T cells, or PBMCs provided the cDNA or gDNA that served as material.

Sequencing was carried out using peripheral blood. The TCR originated in a man in his 60s with acute or convalescent COVID-19. The chain joins TRBV5-3 to TRBJ2-3; the D gene is possibly TRBD2 (6 bases). TRBV5-3 is an ORF, and what it does is uncertain. This CDR3 is CARSWDFGVGRDTQYF. CDR3 DNA: TGTGCCAGAAGCTGGGACTTCGGGGTTGGGAGGGATACGCAGTATTTT.